Listed here are 29 T cell receptor beta chains from one sample, sequenced in a study of cytomegalovirus exposure and HLA in healthy donors. Amplification used 60 Vbeta primers and 13 Jbeta primers. Measured with immunoSEQ multiplex PCR; TCRdb has only the in-frame clones, and not every one. Of 250,000 to 350,000 clones detected, around 86% appear once; the ten largest clones hold about 4%. Sequencing was done on a sample of PBMCs. These receptors came from a man between 40 and 49 years old in good health and CMV-seropositive.

The chain couples TRBV6-4 to TRBJ2-7; 9 bases align to TRBD2. This CDR3 has 15 amino acids. Germline V gene lookup returns CDR1 MRHNA and CDR2 SNTAGT. Trimming took 4 bases from V and 4 from J; bases not matched to a gene: 8. CDR3 coding DNA: TGTGCCAGCAGTGTTGAGCGGGAGGATCAGTACGAGCAGTACTTC. This translates into CASSVEREDQYEQYF.

The V call is TRBV4-1, the J call TRBJ2-1, with 9 bases lining up with TRBD2. Germline V gene sequence: CDR1 MGHRA, CDR2 YSYEKL. The CDR3 sequence is 18 residues long. V shed 3 bases, J shed 7 bases, and the junction held 16 bases outside the gene matches. Written as DNA, the CDR3 is TGCGCCAGCAGCCAGCACCCCGGGGGGCGGGAGGGGTGGAATGAGCAGTTCTTC. Protein: CASSQHPGGREGWNEQFF.

The genes are TRBV7-9 and TRBJ2-7; D gene unclear. From germline, CDR1 is SEHNR and CDR2 FQNEAQ (reference sequence). V gave up 1 base and J gave up 2 bases, with 9 bases separating them. CDR3 size: 14 residues. The CDR3 DNA follows: TGTGCCAGCAGCTTAGGGGCTACTCCCTACGAGCAGTACTTC. It yields the protein CASSLGATPYEQYF.

This clone appeared a few times. CDR3 nucleotides: TGTGCCAGCAGCTCTTCGGGGGGGCTCTACGAGCAGTACTTC. It codes for CASSSSGGLYEQYF. The gene calls are TRBV7-9 and TRBJ2-7; TRBD2 matches 8 bases. Germline trimming cut 4 bases from V and 3 bases from J; bases unmatched to any gene: 5. Germline V lookup: CDR1 SEHNR, CDR2 FQNEAQ (reference sequence). There are 14 residues in the CDR3. Variable domain in full (rest from reference TRBV7-9 and TRBJ2-7): DTGVSQNPRHKITKRGQNVTFRCDPISEHNRLYWYRQTLGQGPEFLTYFQNEAQLEKSRLLSDRFSAERPKGSFSTLEIQRTEQGDSAMYLCASSSSGGLYEQYFGPGTRLTVT.

V usage is TRBV7-9 and J usage is TRBJ2-5; 7 nucleotides align to TRBD1. CDR1 and CDR2 from the germline V gene are SEHNR and FQNEAQ (reference sequence). The CDR3 loop spans 14 amino acids. V dropped 3 bases and J dropped 2; count of bases not matched to a gene: 3. CDR3: CASSLGQLQETQYF. The CDR3 bases are TGTGCCAGCAGCTTGGGACAGCTACAAGAGACCCAGTACTTC.

This chain links TRBV14 with TRBJ2-7; TRBD2 agrees at 8 bases. Germline CDR1 reads SGHDN; CDR2 reads FVKESK. The CDR3 totals 17 residues. Trimming at V came to 0 bases and at J to 0 bases, leaving 7 bases not matched to a gene. The CDR3 DNA reads as TGTGCCAGCAGCCAAGAGGTTCTAGCGGGTAGCTCCTACGAGCAGTACTTC. This gives the protein CASSQEVLAGSSYEQYF.

The chain is built from TRBV28 and TRBJ2-7; 8 bases are a match to TRBD2. Germline V CDR1 and CDR2: MDHEN, SYDVKM. The CDR3 spans 15 residues. V was clipped by 5 bases and J by 0 bases; unmatched bases: 6. The CDR3 reads CASSISGSNSYEQYF. The DNA of the CDR3 is TGTGCCAGCAGTATCAGCGGGAGCAACTCCTACGAGCAGTACTTC.

The chain is built from TRBV7-2 and TRBJ2-1, with 12 bases matching TRBD1. From germline, CDR1 is SGHTA and CDR2 FQGNSA. The CDR3 covers 15 residues. V lost 1 base and J lost 6; bases outside the gene matches: 1. The CDR3 loop reads CASSLGGQGANEQFF. The DNA of the CDR3 is TGTGCCAGCAGCTTAGGGGGACAGGGGGCCAATGAGCAGTTCTTC. The full variable domain, with the rest looked up from reference TRBV7-2 and TRBJ2-1, is GAGVSQSPSNKVTEKGKDVELRCDPISGHTALYWYRQSLGQGLEFLIYFQGNSAPDKSGLPSDRFSAERTGGSVSTLTIQRTQQEDSAVYLCASSLGGQGANEQFFGPGTRLTVL.

This chain connects TRBV4-3 to TRBJ2-2; D unclear. Germline V CDR1 and CDR2: LGHNA, YSLEER. V lost 3 bases to trimming and J lost 7 bases, with 21 bases between them. This CDR3 is 17 amino acids long. The CDR3 nucleotides are TGCGCCAGCAGCCAGGCGACCCTGAACGGCGGCGGCGGGGAGCTGTTTTTT. It codes for CASSQATLNGGGGELFF.

The chain is built from TRBV14 and TRBJ1-1, with 7 bases aligning to TRBD1. The CDR3 extends over 17 amino acids. Germline V CDR1 and CDR2: SGHDN, FVKESK. The trim removed 5 bases at V and 0 bases at J, leaving 12 bases unmatched. The CDR3 DNA follows: TGTGCCAGCAGCTTAAGCCTAACAGGGGTTATGAACACTGAAGCTTTCTTT. Translated: CASSLSLTGVMNTEAFF. Full variable domain (outside the CDR3, taken from reference TRBV14 and TRBJ1-1): EAGVTQFPSHSVIEKGQTVTLRCDPISGHDNLYWYRRVMGKEIKFLLHFVKESKQDESGMPNNRFLAERTGGTYSTLKVQPAELEDSGVYFCASSLSLTGVMNTEAFFGQGTRLTVV.

The chain employs TRBV27 and TRBJ2-1; TRBD2 agrees at 10 bases. From germline, CDR1 is MNHEY and CDR2 SMNVEV (reference sequence). The length of the CDR3 is 15 residues. With V trimmed by 6 bases and J by 1 base, 3 bases remained unmatched. In DNA, the CDR3 is TGTGCCAGCAGCTTTAGCGGGGGGTCCTACAATGAGCAGTTCTTC. It translates to CASSFSGGSYNEQFF.

The CDR3 is CASSLASAPETQYF. The CDR3 nucleotides read TGTGCCAGCAGCTTAGCCTCCGCGCCAGAGACCCAGTACTTC. The chain is built from TRBV11-3 and TRBJ2-5; no reliable D call. The CDR3 is 14 residues long. The V gene lost 1 base and the J gene lost 4 bases, with 10 bases spanning the gap. The germline CDR1 and CDR2 sequences are SGHNT and YENEEA.

This rearrangement joins TRBV5-4 to TRBJ1-6; D remains ambiguous. The V and J ends lost 6 bases and 8 bases respectively, with 15 bases between them. CDR3 length: 14 amino acids. The germline CDR1 and CDR2 sequences are SGHNT and YYREEE (reference sequence). The CDR3 region has the DNA TGTGCCAGCACCCGACCGGGTTCCTATTCACCCCTCCACTTT. It is translated as CASTRPGSYSPLHF.

The count of this clone is one. The chain couples TRBV29-1 to TRBJ2-5, with 7 bases lining up with TRBD2. Germline V gives CDR1 SQVTM, CDR2 ANQGSEA. Unmatched junction bases numbered 10, after V lost 2 bases and J lost 4 bases. The CDR3 spans 15 residues. CDR3 DNA sequence: TGCAGCGTTGAACTAGCGGCAAGGTGGGGAGAGACCCAGTACTTC. It encodes CSVELAARWGETQYF.

The chain links TRBV27 to TRBJ2-5; 15 nucleotides match TRBD2. V lost 5 bases and J lost 4; bases outside the gene matches: 5. This CDR3 contains 16 residues. CDR1 and CDR2 from the germline V gene are MNHEY and SMNVEV (reference sequence). CDR3 DNA sequence: TGTGCCAGCAGTCGGGGACTAGCGGGAGGTTTAGAGACCCAGTACTTC. Translated, it gives CASSRGLAGGLETQYF.

This clone was recorded only once. This chain uses TRBV28 with TRBJ1-5; D is undetermined. Per the germline V gene, CDR1 is MDHEN and CDR2 is SYDVKM. The CDR3 is 12 residues long. V shed 2 bases and J shed 9 bases, with 8 bases lying between them. The CDR3 region is CASSLGSRPQHF. CDR3 nucleotide sequence: TGTGCCAGCAGTTTAGGGAGTAGGCCCCAGCATTTT.

This clone was counted a single time. The chain has TRBV27 and TRBJ2-7; 11 bases are shared with TRBD2. The CDR3 spans 14 residues. J gave up 3 bases and V 4 bases, and 2 bases lay outside the gene matches. The V gene's germline CDR1 is MNHEY and CDR2 SMNVEV (reference sequence). CDR3 DNA sequence: TGTGCCAGCAGTTCCGGACTAGCGGGCTACGAGCAGTACTTC. It translates to CASSSGLAGYEQYF.

CDR3 nucleotide sequence: TGTGCCAGCAGCTCGGTGGGGGGGAACTATGGCTACACCTTC. This translates into CASSSVGGNYGYTF. The rearrangement links TRBV7-6 to TRBJ1-2, with D perhaps TRBD1 (5 bases). Germline loops: CDR1 SGHVS, CDR2 FNYEAQ. V lost 4 bases and J lost 2, with 11 bases in between. CDR3 length: 14 amino acids.

The gene calls are TRBV6-6 and TRBJ2-2; no reliable D call. The ends were cut back, 8 bases at V and 1 base at J, with 8 bases in the middle. Germline V gene lookup returns CDR1 MNHNY and CDR2 SVGAGI (reference sequence). The CDR3 loop spans 13 amino acids. Here the CDR3 reads CASSRRNTGELFF. The CDR3, as DNA: TGTGCCAGCTCAAGGAGGAACACCGGGGAGCTGTTTTTT.

This chain links TRBV6-5 with TRBJ2-5, with D tentatively TRBD2 (6 bases). This CDR3 is 16 amino acids long. V was cut by 0 bases and J by 5 bases, with 16 bases left in between. Germline CDR1 reads MNHEY; CDR2 reads SVGAGI. For the CDR3, the DNA is TGTGCCAGCAGTTACTCGGGTCGGCGGGGTTCTGAGACCCAGTACTTC. Its protein product is CASSYSGRRGSETQYF.

The chain joins TRBV7-9 to TRBJ2-7; possible D gene TRBD1, 6 bases. Germline V gene sequence: CDR1 SEHNR, CDR2 FQNEAQ (reference sequence). The CDR3 runs 14 residues. The V and J ends lost 2 bases and 6 bases respectively, with 14 bases between them. The CDR3 DNA is TGTGCCAGCAGCTTAACAGGGAAGGTTTCCGAGCAGTACTTC. Protein sequence: CASSLTGKVSEQYF.

The chain employs TRBV5-1 and TRBJ2-3; D is perhaps TRBD2 (5 bases). Germline V gives CDR1 SGHRS, CDR2 YFSETQ. CDR3 length: 16 amino acids. V was cut by 0 bases and J by 0 bases, with 11 bases left in between. In DNA, the CDR3 is TGCGCCAGCAGCTTGGAGGCTAGCCCTAGCACAGATACGCAGTATTTT. This translates into CASSLEASPSTDTQYF.

The gene calls are TRBV10-3 and TRBJ2-3, with unresolved D. CDR1 and CDR2 (germline): ENHRY, SYGVKD. The CDR3 is 15 residues long. V was pared by 2 bases and J by 0 bases, with 9 bases between. The DNA for the CDR3 is TGTGCCATCAGTGAGGCAGCGACTAGCACAGATACGCAGTATTTT. Translating it yields CAISEAATSTDTQYF.

The chain links TRBV14 to TRBJ1-2; 8 bases align to TRBD1. The CDR3 has 15 amino acids. The germline gives CDR1 SGHDN, CDR2 FVKESK. V lost 0 bases to trimming and J lost 5 bases; unmatched junction nucleotides: 5. CDR3 protein: CASSQDVRGRYGYTF. The CDR3 coding sequence is TGTGCCAGCAGCCAAGATGTCAGGGGGCGTTATGGCTACACCTTC.

The CDR3 here is CASRPSADTQYF. The CDR3 DNA sequence: TGCGCCAGCCGCCCCAGCGCAGATACGCAGTATTTT. This chain links TRBV5-1 with TRBJ2-3, with no clear D. Trimming took off 7 bases at V and 4 bases at J, with 10 bases between the two ends. This CDR3 is built from 12 residues. Per the germline V gene, CDR1 is SGHRS and CDR2 is YFSETQ.

The chain couples TRBV28 to TRBJ2-7; a weak D match, TRBD2 (6 bases). V was pared by 8 bases and J by 4 bases, with 15 bases between. The CDR3 loop spans 13 amino acids. The germline CDR1 and CDR2 sequences are MDHEN and SYDVKM. This CDR3 reads CASGRLVQYEQYF. Here the CDR3 DNA reads TGTGCCAGCGGGAGGCTCGTTCAATACGAGCAGTACTTC. Drawing the rest from reference TRBV28 and TRBJ2-7, the complete variable domain is DVKVTQSSRYLVKRTGEKVFLECVQDMDHENMFWYRQDPGLGLRLIYFSYDVKMKEKGDIPEGYSVSREKKERFSLILESASTNQTSMYLCASGRLVQYEQYFGPGTRLTVT.

The chain has TRBV4-1 and TRBJ2-3, with D unresolved. The CDR3 has 15 amino acids. CDR1 MGHRA and CDR2 YSYEKL come from the germline V gene. V was cut by 2 bases and J by 10 bases, with 19 bases left in between. CDR3 amino acids: CASSQNLGEVKAQYF. The CDR3 nucleotides are TGCGCCAGCAGCCAAAACTTAGGAGAAGTTAAAGCGCAGTATTTT.

This chain connects TRBV19 to TRBJ1-5, with D unclear. Trimming shortened V by 0 bases and J by 3 bases, and 9 bases separated the two germline ends. The CDR3 is 15 amino acids. Germline loops: CDR1 LNHDA, CDR2 SQIVND (reference sequence). CDR3 sequence: CASSIEAGLNQPQHF. The CDR3 nucleotides read TGTGCCAGTAGTATAGAGGCAGGCCTCAATCAGCCCCAGCATTTT. Drawing the rest from reference TRBV19 and TRBJ1-5, the complete variable domain is DGGITQSPKYLFRKEGQNVTLSCEQNLNHDAMYWYRQDPGQGLRLIYYSQIVNDFQKGDIAEGYSVSREKKESFPLTVTSAQKNPTAFYLCASSIEAGLNQPQHFGDGTRLSIL.

The chain joins TRBV27 to TRBJ1-3; D is undetermined. Looked up from germline, CDR1 is MNHEY and CDR2 is SMNVEV (reference sequence). With 5 bases removed from V and 0 bases from J, the gap between germline ends came to 11 bases. The CDR3 has 15 residues. This CDR3 reads CASSPYYTSGNTIYF. CDR3 nucleotides: TGTGCCAGCAGTCCATACTATACCTCTGGAAACACCATATATTTT.